This TCR beta chain was captured by sequencing in a study of T cell responses to AZD1222 COVID-19 vaccine. Looked up from germline, CDR1 is SGHRS and CDR2 is YFSETQ. The CDR3 runs to 14 residues. V lost 1 base and J lost 9, with 11 bases in between. Using immunoSEQ multiplex PCR, the repertoire was profiled, and TCRdb retains in-frame clones only, with some absent. The sample consists of some 130,000 clones, roughly 89% of them appearing once. The source of this sequence is an adult in good health. This rearrangement joins TRBV5-1 to TRBJ1-6; possible D gene TRBD1, 5 bases. The source was peripheral blood, collected on day 0 of AZD1222 vaccination. The CDR3 spells CASSLTGSGSPLHF. CDR3 in DNA: TGCGCCAGCAGCTTGACAGGTTCGGGTTCACCCCTCCACTTT. Full variable domain (missing parts from reference TRBV5-1 and TRBJ1-6): KAGVTQTPRYLIKTRGQQVTLSCSPISGHRSVSWYQQTPGQGLQFLFEYFSETQRNKGNFPGRFSGRQFSNSRSEMNVSTLELGDSALYLCASSLTGSGSPLHFGNGTRLTVT.